These 29 T cell receptor beta chains came from one sample sequenced in a study of T-cell reconstitution after alpha-beta-depleted transplantation in children. Unique molecular identifiers were incorporated when the TCRbeta library was constructed. TCRdb passed the PCR reads through MiXCR, listing each CDR3 protein once. The sample shows around 380,000 distinct CDR3 sequences, roughly a tenth of them seen only once. The sample here was PBMCs from the stem cell graft donor, taken from the stem cell graft. These receptor sequences come from a human donor who donated a stem cell graft to a child with acute myeloid leukemia.

This clonotype was seen repeatedly, ten times or more. This rearrangement joins TRBV29-1 to TRBJ2-7; D is unresolved. V dropped 5 bases and J dropped 4 bases, with 15 bases sitting between them. CDR1 is SQVTM and CDR2 is ANQGSEA in the germline V gene. CDR3 length equals 13 residues. CDR3 sequence reads: CSVYKWPTYEQYF. Written as DNA, the CDR3 is TGCAGCGTTTATAAATGGCCAACTTACGAGCAGTACTTC.

The chain is built from TRBV5-1 and TRBJ1-2; TRBD1 aligns across 8 bases. Germline V gene data show CDR1 as SGHRS and CDR2 as YFSETQ. J was trimmed by 8 bases and V by 0 bases; bases with no gene match: 6. This CDR3 comprises 14 residues. CDR3 in amino acids: CASSLAGQGEGYTF. CDR3 nucleotides: TGCGCCAGCAGCTTGGCCGGACAGGGTGAGGGCTACACCTTC. Filled out from reference TRBV5-1 and TRBJ1-2, the complete variable domain reads KAGVTQTPRYLIKTRGQQVTLSCSPISGHRSVSWYQQTPGQGLQFLFEYFSETQRNKGNFPGRFSGRQFSNSRSEMNVSTLELGDSALYLCASSLAGQGEGYTFGSGTRLTVV.

In this sample, this clonotype turned up a few times. The J gene is TRBJ2-4, the V gene TRBV5-1; either TRBD1 or TRBD2 may fit D (5 bases each). The germline V and J ends were trimmed by 0 bases and 2 bases, with 12 bases remaining between them. CDR1 SGHRS and CDR2 YFSETQ come from the germline V gene. CDR3 length: 16 residues. The CDR3, as DNA: TGCGCCAGCAGCTTGGGGGGGAAAAGTTCCAAAAACATTCAGTACTTC. Protein product: CASSLGGKSSKNIQYF. The whole variable domain, filled in from reference TRBV5-1 and TRBJ2-4, reads KAGVTQTPRYLIKTRGQQVTLSCSPISGHRSVSWYQQTPGQGLQFLFEYFSETQRNKGNFPGRFSGRQFSNSRSEMNVSTLELGDSALYLCASSLGGKSSKNIQYFGAGTRLSVL.

This clonotype has at least ten counts. V and J are TRBV12-3 or TRBV12-4 and TRBJ2-2; 8 bases are shared with TRBD1. The junction had 4 bases not matched to a gene; V was cut back by 6 bases and J by 1 base. The CDR3 runs to 15 residues. The CDR3 here is CASSPGTGNTGELFF. CDR3 nucleotides: TGTGCCAGCAGCCCCGGGACAGGGAACACCGGGGAGCTGTTTTTT.

This clonotype was seen only a few times. The chain recombines TRBV20-1 with TRBJ1-6, with D uncertain. The V end lost 3 bases, the J end lost 6 bases, and 15 bases lay between the germline ends. In germline, CDR1 is DFQATT, CDR2 SNEGSKA (reference sequence). The CDR3 spans 15 residues. The CDR3, as DNA: TGCAGTGCTAGGGAGAGGGCGAAGGCTAATTCACCCCTCCACTTT. This encodes CSARERAKANSPLHF.

The V gene is TRBV5-1, the J gene TRBJ2-3; 8 bases are shared with TRBD2. The V and J ends lost 4 bases and 0 bases, in that order; junction bases with no gene match: 16. The CDR3 has 19 amino acids. The germline CDR1 and CDR2 sequences are SGHRS and YFSETQ. The CDR3 nucleotides are TGCGCCAGCAGCCGATCGGGACTAGAAAAGCTGCAGAGCACAGATACGCAGTATTTT. Its translation: CASSRSGLEKLQSTDTQYF. The variable domain in full, with the rest retrieved from reference TRBV5-1 and TRBJ2-3, is KAGVTQTPRYLIKTRGQQVTLSCSPISGHRSVSWYQQTPGQGLQFLFEYFSETQRNKGNFPGRFSGRQFSNSRSEMNVSTLELGDSALYLCASSRSGLEKLQSTDTQYFGPGTRLTVL.

V usage is TRBV20-1 and J usage is TRBJ1-2; 10 bases line up with TRBD1. This CDR3 has 12 residues. Germline CDR1 reads DFQATT; CDR2 reads SNEGSKA (reference sequence). The CDR3 protein is CVTGGTEYGYTF. CDR3 coding DNA: TGCGTGACAGGGGGCACTGAATATGGCTACACCTTC.

This clonotype was seen ten or more times. V and J are TRBV6-1 and TRBJ2-3; TRBD1 matches at 10 bases. This CDR3 has 17 amino acids. V dropped 8 bases and J dropped 2; count of bases not matched to a gene: 13. Germline V gene sequence: CDR1 MNHNS, CDR2 SASEGT. The CDR3 nucleotides are TGTGCCAGCCAAACGAATGGGGACAGGGGATCCACAGATACGCAGTATTTT. Its protein product is CASQTNGDRGSTDTQYF.

This chain connects TRBV6-4 to TRBJ2-1; TRBD2 aligns across 8 bases. This CDR3 spans 15 amino acids. The germline V gene has CDR1 MRHNA and CDR2 SNTAGT. CDR3 sequence: CTFWLRGEGNNEQFF. In DNA form, the CDR3 reads TGTACCTTCTGGTTGCGGGGGGAGGGTAACAATGAGCAGTTCTTC.

The chain is built from TRBV15 and TRBJ2-4; no clear D gene. The CDR3 extends over 11 amino acids. Per the germline V gene, CDR1 is LNHNV and CDR2 is YYDKDF (reference sequence). Trimming removed 9 bases from V and 5 bases from J, with 8 bases in between. The CDR3 DNA is TGTGCCACAGGGTGGGAAAACATTCAGTACTTC. Encoded protein: CATGWENIQYF.

In this sample, this clonotype turned up a few times. For the CDR3, the DNA is TGTGCCAGCAGCCAAGGCGGGGGCCAAGAGACCCAGTACTTC. Translation gives CASSQGGGQETQYF. J is TRBJ2-5 and V is TRBV7-9, with 7 positions matching TRBD2. The CDR3 covers 14 residues. J was trimmed by 1 base and V by 5 bases; bases with no gene match: 4. Germline CDR1 and CDR2: SEHNR and FQNEAQ (reference sequence).

The chain carries TRBV18 and TRBJ1-3; weak D call: TRBD1 (6 bases). Germline V gene data show CDR1 as KGHSH and CDR2 as LQKENI. The CDR3 is 17 residues long. Trimming pared 0 bases from V and 2 bases from J, leaving 14 bases between. The CDR3 nucleotides are TGTGCCAGCTCACCACCGAAAACAGGGAGGACTGGAAACACCATATATTTT. This sequence encodes CASSPPKTGRTGNTIYF. The variable domain in full, with the rest retrieved from reference TRBV18 and TRBJ1-3, is NAGVMQNPRHLVRRRGQEARLRCSPMKGHSHVYWYRQLPEEGLKFMVYLQKENIIDESGMPKERFSAEFPKEGPSILRIQQVVRGDSAAYFCASSPPKTGRTGNTIYFGEGSWLTVV.

The J gene is TRBJ1-2, the V gene TRBV12-3 or TRBV12-4; perhaps TRBD1 as D (6 bases). The V and J ends lost 5 bases and 8 bases respectively, with 12 bases between them. This CDR3 has 12 amino acids. The DNA of the CDR3 is TGTGCCAGCAGTCCAGGACAGAGGGGCTACACCTTC. The encoded protein is CASSPGQRGYTF.

This clonotype was observed a handful of times. The gene calls are TRBV27 and TRBJ2-3, with a tentative D call TRBD2 (6 bases). V was shortened by 11 bases and J by 5 bases, with 14 bases between the two germline ends. CDR3 size: 12 residues. The germline CDR1 and CDR2 sequences are MNHEY and SMNVEV (reference sequence). The CDR3 bases are TGTGCCTGCCGTCGGGGGAAAGATACGCAGTATTTT. Amino acids: CACRRGKDTQYF.

This clonotype was recorded a few times. This rearrangement joins TRBV20-1 to TRBJ2-1; no firm D call. Trimming removed 0 bases from V and 4 bases from J, with 13 bases in between. Germline CDR1 and CDR2: DFQATT and SNEGSKA (reference sequence). The CDR3 is made up of 15 amino acids. The CDR3 sequence is CSARDWARPYNEQFF. DNA for the CDR3: TGCAGTGCTAGAGATTGGGCTAGGCCTTACAATGAGCAGTTCTTC.

The V gene is TRBV7-2, the J gene TRBJ2-2; D possibly corresponds to TRBD2 (5 bases). Germline CDR1 and CDR2: SGHTA and FQGNSA. V lost 6 bases and J lost 1, with 9 bases in between. The CDR3 sequence is 14 residues long. CDR3 in amino acids: CASSVRENTGELFF. CDR3 nucleotide sequence: TGTGCCAGCAGTGTTCGGGAGAACACCGGGGAGCTGTTTTTT.

Many counts were recorded for this clonotype. This sequence joins TRBV9 and TRBJ2-7, with D possibly matching TRBD1 (6 bases). The CDR3 length is 15 residues. Trimming cost V 4 bases and J 0 bases, with 14 bases left between them. Germline-derived CDR1 and CDR2 are SGDLS and YYNGEE. In DNA, the CDR3 is TGTGCCAGCAGCACAACAGGACAGCCCTCCTACGAGCAGTACTTC. Protein product: CASSTTGQPSYEQYF. Looking up the rest from reference TRBV9 and TRBJ2-7 gives the full variable domain: DSGVTQTPKHLITATGQRVTLRCSPRSGDLSVYWYQQSLDQGLQFLIQYYNGEERAKGNILERFSAQQFPDLHSELNLSSLELGDSALYFCASSTTGQPSYEQYFGPGTRLTVT.

For this clonotype: An end of the junction differs from the germline gene, which may be a read error. The genes are TRBV29-1 and TRBJ1-2; a weak D match, TRBD1 (5 bases). There are 12 residues in the CDR3. Germline CDR1 is SQVTM and CDR2 is ANQGSEA. The CDR3 DNA reads as TGCGGCGTGAGGGAAGGGGCGGACGGCTACACCTTC. It encodes CGVREGADGYTF.

This clonotype was found many times. The chain carries TRBV29-1 and TRBJ2-1; no reliable D call. Germline V gene lookup returns CDR1 SQVTM and CDR2 ANQGSEA. Trimming shortened V by 1 base and J by 9 bases, and 10 bases separated the two germline ends. This CDR3 is built from 12 residues. CDR3: CSVEGRPSEQFF. The CDR3 DNA sequence: TGCAGCGTTGAAGGACGGCCGAGTGAGCAGTTCTTC.

This sequence joins TRBV29-1 and TRBJ2-1; a possible D gene is TRBD2 (6 bases). The CDR3 spans 16 residues. CDR1 SQVTM and CDR2 ANQGSEA come from the germline V gene. The V end was cut by 3 bases, the J end by 3 bases, with 18 bases between. This CDR3 reads CSVDNGGTPLYNEQFF. CDR3 coding DNA: TGCAGCGTTGATAATGGAGGGACCCCCCTCTACAATGAGCAGTTCTTC.

The chain is built from TRBV30 and TRBJ2-5, with 9 positions matching TRBD2. Germline CDR1 reads GTSNPN; CDR2 reads SVGIG (reference sequence). Trimming at V came to 5 bases and at J to 6 bases, leaving 13 bases not matched to a gene. This CDR3 comprises 15 residues. The CDR3 here is CAWGGGGGALKTQYF. Here the CDR3 DNA reads TGTGCCTGGGGTGGTGGCGGGGGGGCCTTGAAGACCCAGTACTTC.

At least ten counts were recorded for this clonotype. The V gene is TRBV9, the J gene TRBJ1-3, with D maybe TRBD1 (6 bases). Germline CDR1 SGDLS, CDR2 YYNGEE. The V end lost 4 bases, the J end lost 0 bases, and 11 bases lay between the germline ends. There are 15 residues in the CDR3. The CDR3, as DNA: TGTGCCAGCAGCACCGGGACAACCTCTGGAAACACCATATATTTT. This encodes CASSTGTTSGNTIYF.

This clonotype came up a few times. The genes are TRBV7-8 and TRBJ2-7; perhaps D is TRBD1 or TRBD2 (5 bases each). The CDR3 extends over 15 amino acids. CDR1 and CDR2 from the germline V gene are SGHVS and FQNEAQ. The CDR3 nucleotides are TGTGCCAGCAGCGTAGCCGGGACGTCGGCCTACGAGCAGTACGTC. Its translation is CASSVAGTSAYEQYV.

This clonotype appeared a few times. The chain carries TRBV9 and TRBJ2-2; 11 bases are a match to TRBD2. Germline trimming cut 2 bases from V and 6 bases from J; bases unmatched to any gene: 3. The germline V gene encodes CDR1 SGDLS and CDR2 YYNGEE. The CDR3 runs to 15 residues. The CDR3 nucleotides are TGTGCCAGCAGCGTTACTAGCGGGAGTTCCGGGGAGCTGTTTTTT. This translates into CASSVTSGSSGELFF.

This clonotype was seen only a few times. This chain connects TRBV29-1 to TRBJ2-3, with D unresolved. Germline CDR1 SQVTM, CDR2 ANQGSEA. This CDR3 contains 10 residues. Trimming removed 5 bases from V and 6 bases from J, with 6 bases in between. The CDR3 sequence: CSVNYDTQYF. In DNA form, the CDR3 reads TGCAGCGTTAATTATGATACGCAGTATTTT.

The chain joins TRBV7-3 to TRBJ2-7; 7 bases map to TRBD1. The CDR3 consists of 13 residues. Germline CDR1 SGHTA, CDR2 FQGTGA. With 0 bases clipped from V and 6 bases from J, the junction kept 2 bases outside the gene matches. The CDR3 here is CASSLTGGSEQYV. The CDR3 DNA follows: TGTGCCAGCAGCTTAACAGGGGGCTCCGAGCAGTACGTC.

This clonotype showed up many times. The V gene is TRBV5-1, the J gene TRBJ2-7; the match to TRBD1 covers 7 bases. The CDR3 has 14 amino acids. Per germline, CDR1 SGHRS and CDR2 YFSETQ. The junction had 7 bases not matched to a gene; V was cut back by 2 bases and J by 5 bases. CDR3 amino acids: CASSLQGQNHEQYF. As DNA, the CDR3 is TGCGCCAGCAGCTTACAGGGACAGAACCACGAGCAGTACTTC.

This clonotype came up many times. J is TRBJ2-3 and V is TRBV11-2, with a weak D call TRBD1 (6 bases). Germline V gene lookup returns CDR1 SGHAT and CDR2 FQNNGV. The V gene lost 5 bases and the J gene lost 0 bases, with 21 bases spanning the gap. This CDR3 is 18 amino acids long. CDR3 protein: CASSERTVLNRSTDTQYF. The CDR3 nucleotides read TGTGCCAGCAGCGAACGGACAGTCCTCAATCGTAGCACAGATACGCAGTATTTT. Based on the CDR3 plus reference TRBV11-2 and TRBJ2-3, the full variable domain is EAGVAQSPRYKIIEKRQSVAFWCNPISGHATLYWYQQILGQGPKLLIQFQNNGVVDDSQLPKDRFSAERLKGVDSTLKIQPAKLEDSAVYLCASSERTVLNRSTDTQYFGPGTRLTVL.

This clonotype was observed a handful of times. This sequence joins TRBV20-1 and TRBJ2-1; D is ambiguous. Deletions cut 3 bases from V and 3 bases from J, with 9 bases between. CDR1 and CDR2 (germline): DFQATT, SNEGSKA (reference sequence). The length of the CDR3 is 13 residues. The CDR3 DNA is TGCAGTGCTAGTCTCGGAAACTACAATGAGCAGTTCTTC. Its translation is CSASLGNYNEQFF.